Presented here are 27 T cell receptor beta chains from one specimen sequenced in a study of blood T cells in healthy people across ages. The second PCR ran about 6 to 12 cycles with a sample-barcoded 5' primer and J-beta primers. TCRdb used MiXCR to reprocess the 5' RACE reads, holding one entry per CDR3 protein. The data hold around 800,000 distinct CDR3 sequences, with roughly 25% observed a single time. This sample was also put to use in a study of T cells of mothers and their children.

Sequences were obtained from blood. These receptors were taken from a boy younger than 18 in good health.

The rearrangement links TRBV6-2 or TRBV6-3 to TRBJ2-1; no firm D call. V was cut by 6 bases and J by 10 bases, with 10 bases left in between. The CDR3 is 11 residues long. Germline V gene data show CDR1 as MNHEY and CDR2 as SVGEGT. Here the CDR3 DNA reads TGTGCCAGCAGCCGAATGACAGAGCAGTTCTTC. This encodes CASSRMTEQFF.

This sequence joins TRBV6-6 and TRBJ2-5; possible D gene TRBD1, 5 bases. The DNA end favors TRBJ2-1, so the J call may be wrong. The CDR3 loop spans 13 amino acids. The germline V gene has CDR1 MNHNY and CDR2 SVGAGI (reference sequence). CDR3 sequence (DNA): TGTGCCAGCACCTTGACAGTCTACAATGAGCAGTTCTTC. Its translation is CASTLTVYNEQFF.

This clonotype turned up a few times. The rearrangement uses TRBV4-1 and TRBJ2-2; D uncertain. Deletions cut 2 bases from V and 2 bases from J, with 6 bases between. From germline, CDR1 is MGHRA and CDR2 YSYEKL. The CDR3 spans 14 residues. The CDR3 DNA reads TGCGCCAGCAGCCAAAGACACAACACCGGGGAGCTGTTTTTT. Amino acid sequence: CASSQRHNTGELFF.

V gene TRBV28 combines with J gene TRBJ1-6; D not resolved. V gave up 0 bases and J gave up 0 bases, with 9 bases separating them. CDR1 is MDHEN and CDR2 is SYDVKM in the germline V gene. The CDR3 is made up of 17 amino acids. The CDR3 bases are TGTGCCAGCAGTTTATGGACTCAGAGCTCCTATAATTCACCCCTCCACTTT. It specifies CASSLWTQSSYNSPLHF.

The rearrangement links TRBV20-1 to TRBJ2-3; 9 bases align to TRBD2. Germline CDR1 reads DFQATT; CDR2 reads SNEGSKA (reference sequence). The CDR3 length is 16 residues. Trimming cost V 5 bases and J 0 bases; bases outside gene matches: 9. The CDR3 DNA sequence: TGCAGTGCTCCCTTAGCGGGGGCAAAAAGCACAGATACGCAGTATTTT. It specifies CSAPLAGAKSTDTQYF.

In regard to this clonotype: One junction end does not reproduce the germline sequence, and a read error may be involved. The chain is built from TRBV27 and TRBJ2-5; the D gene is possibly TRBD1 (5 bases). This CDR3 is 14 amino acids long. Germline V gene lookup returns CDR1 MNHEY and CDR2 SMNVEV (reference sequence). The CDR3 nucleotides read TGTGCCAGCAGTCCTAGTGGACAAGGATACGAGCAGCACTTC. Translation: CASSPSGQGYEQHF.

In this sample, this clonotype turned up a few times. V is TRBV18 and J is TRBJ1-2; perhaps TRBD1 as D (6 bases). The CDR3 consists of 14 residues. Trimming cost V 3 bases and J 7 bases, with 15 bases left between them. Germline V CDR1 and CDR2: KGHSH, LQKENI. CDR3 bases: TGTGCCAGCTCACCCACAGGGCCCCGAAGTGGCTACACCTTC. Its protein is CASSPTGPRSGYTF.

This clonotype has a handful of counts. This chain uses TRBV29-1 with TRBJ2-3, with 7 bases fitting TRBD1. Germline values: CDR1 SQVTM, CDR2 ANQGSEA. Trimming took 7 bases from V and 3 from J; bases not matched to a gene: 13. The CDR3 has 15 residues. This CDR3 is CSASYRGGWTDTQYF. In nucleotides, the CDR3 is TGCAGCGCTTCTTACAGGGGCGGATGGACAGATACGCAGTATTTT.

This clonotype came up a few times. This chain connects TRBV29-1 to TRBJ1-2; TRBD1 aligns across 10 bases. In germline, CDR1 is SQVTM, CDR2 ANQGSEA. This CDR3 has 13 amino acids. With 7 bases clipped from V and 6 bases from J, the junction kept 8 bases outside the gene matches. The CDR3 protein is CSASRGTGDGYTF. In DNA, the CDR3 is TGCAGCGCATCCCGGGGGACAGGGGATGGCTACACCTTC.

The rearrangement links TRBV27 to TRBJ2-7, with D possibly matching TRBD2 (6 bases). The length of the CDR3 is 14 residues. Trimming cost V 7 bases and J 2 bases, with 15 bases left between them. Germline lookup yields CDR1 MNHEY and CDR2 SMNVEV (reference sequence). The CDR3 nucleotides read TGTGCCAGCACCCCCCTAGCGAAACCCTACGAGCAGTACTTC. This encodes CASTPLAKPYEQYF.

The chain carries TRBV12-3 or TRBV12-4 and TRBJ2-7; 8 bases map to TRBD1. With V trimmed by 8 bases and J by 4 bases, 7 bases remained unmatched. The CDR3 runs to 13 residues. The CDR3 reads CASLDRGRYEQYF. The CDR3 nucleotides read TGTGCCAGCCTCGACAGGGGTAGGTACGAGCAGTACTTC.

This rearrangement joins TRBV9 to TRBJ2-2, with a tentative D call TRBD1 (6 bases). The CDR3 runs to 14 residues. Germline V gene sequence: CDR1 SGDLS, CDR2 YYNGEE. The germline V and J ends were trimmed by 4 bases and 5 bases, with 12 bases remaining between them. CDR3 sequence (DNA): TGTGCCAGCAGCCCAGAGGGACAAACCGGGGAGCTGTTTTTT. This sequence encodes CASSPEGQTGELFF.

The chain recombines TRBV6-2 or TRBV6-3 with TRBJ2-7, with D perhaps matching TRBD2 (5 bases). Germline V gene lookup returns CDR1 MNHEY and CDR2 SVGEGT. V lost 8 bases, J lost 0 bases, and 20 bases lay in between. The CDR3 covers 16 residues. CDR3 protein: CASPKPRGSISYEQYF. In DNA, the CDR3 is TGTGCCAGCCCCAAACCTCGGGGTTCCATCTCCTACGAGCAGTACTTC.

The chain has TRBV5-1 and TRBJ1-1; D is unresolved. The CDR3 has 15 amino acids. Germline V lookup: CDR1 SGHRS, CDR2 YFSETQ. With 0 bases removed from V and 1 base from J, the gap between germline ends came to 10 bases. CDR3 region: CASSLEGPWNTEAFF. In nucleotides, the CDR3 is TGCGCCAGCAGCTTGGAAGGACCTTGGAACACTGAAGCTTTCTTT. The full variable domain, rest sourced from reference TRBV5-1 and TRBJ1-1, is KAGVTQTPRYLIKTRGQQVTLSCSPISGHRSVSWYQQTPGQGLQFLFEYFSETQRNKGNFPGRFSGRQFSNSRSEMNVSTLELGDSALYLCASSLEGPWNTEAFFGQGTRLTVV.

This clonotype was found a few times. This rearrangement joins TRBV7-3 to TRBJ1-2; 7 bases are shared with TRBD1. Germline trimming cut 6 bases from V and 4 bases from J; bases unmatched to any gene: 2. This CDR3 region has 12 residues. Germline V gene sequence: CDR1 SGHTA, CDR2 FQGTGA. The CDR3 coding sequence is TGTGCCAGCAGGACAGGGTCCTATGGCTACACCTTC. Translation: CASRTGSYGYTF. The whole variable domain, remainder taken from reference TRBV7-3 and TRBJ1-2, is GAGVSQTPSNKVTEKGKYVELRCDPISGHTALYWYRQSLGQGPEFLIYFQGTGAADDSGLPNDRFFAVRPEGSVSTLKIQRTERGDSAVYLCASRTGSYGYTFGSGTRLTVV.

The J gene is TRBJ2-5, the V gene TRBV5-4; 7 positions match TRBD2. V was pared by 1 base and J by 5 bases, with 8 bases of the junction left unmatched. The CDR3 runs to 15 residues. Germline CDR1 is SGHNT and CDR2 is YYREEE (reference sequence). In nucleotides, the CDR3 is TGTGCCAGCAGCTTGAGTAGAGTGCGGGGGGAGACCCAGTACTTC. Translation gives CASSLSRVRGETQYF.

This clonotype occurred a few times. In nucleotides, the CDR3 is TGCAGCGCCGTGACAGTATCTGGGGCCAACGTCCTGACTTTC. This translates into CSAVTVSGANVLTF. The rearrangement uses TRBV29-1 and TRBJ2-6; D may be TRBD1 (5 bases). Germline lookup yields CDR1 SQVTM and CDR2 ANQGSEA. The CDR3 has 14 residues. Trimming stripped 7 bases from V and 1 base from J, with 11 bases between.

The J gene is TRBJ2-1, the V gene TRBV12-3 or TRBV12-4, with 11 bases that match TRBD2. CDR3 length: 17 amino acids. The trim removed 5 bases at V and 4 bases at J, leaving 10 bases unmatched. The CDR3, as DNA: TGTGCCAGCAGTCCACGGGCTAGCGGGAGGTTATACAATGAGCAGTTCTTC. It is translated as CASSPRASGRLYNEQFF.

V and J are TRBV5-6 and TRBJ2-7, with D possibly being TRBD1 (6 bases). Per germline, CDR1 SGHDT and CDR2 YYEEEE. This CDR3 contains 15 residues. V was pared by 4 bases and J by 0 bases, with 14 bases between. The CDR3 nucleotides are TGTGCCAGCAGCCCTACAGGGACCCCCTCCTACGAGCAGTACTTC. Translation: CASSPTGTPSYEQYF. Based on the CDR3 plus reference TRBV5-6 and TRBJ2-7, the full variable domain is DAGVTQSPTHLIKTRGQQVTLRCSPKSGHDTVSWYQQALGQGPQFIFQYYEEEERQRGNFPDRFSGHQFPNYSSELNVNALLLGDSALYLCASSPTGTPSYEQYFGPGTRLTVT.

This clonotype was counted a few times. The chain carries TRBV11-2 and TRBJ1-6, with unresolved D. V lost 0 bases and J 7 bases, leaving 13 bases between the germline ends. CDR1 is SGHAT and CDR2 is FQNNGV in the germline V gene. The CDR3 covers 16 residues. CDR3 sequence: CASSLEAGRRNSPLHF. The CDR3 DNA reads as TGTGCCAGCAGCTTAGAGGCAGGACGGCGGAATTCACCCCTCCACTTT. The full variable domain, completed using reference TRBV11-2 and TRBJ1-6, is EAGVAQSPRYKIIEKRQSVAFWCNPISGHATLYWYQQILGQGPKLLIQFQNNGVVDDSQLPKDRFSAERLKGVDSTLKIQPAKLEDSAVYLCASSLEAGRRNSPLHFGNGTRLTVT.

The chain employs TRBV10-3 and TRBJ2-7; 11 positions match TRBD2. The CDR3 is made up of 15 amino acids. Trimming cost V 6 bases and J 0 bases; bases outside gene matches: 4. CDR1 is ENHRY, CDR2 SYGVKD, per germline. The DNA for the CDR3 is TGTGCCATCAGGATGGGACTAGCGGACTCCTACGAGCAGTACTTC. Encoded protein: CAIRMGLADSYEQYF.

This clonotype was observed a few times. The final CDR3 position lacks the conserved phenylalanine or tryptophan, pointing to a likely read error. The chain couples TRBV7-6 to TRBJ2-5; TRBD2 matches at 7 bases. The V gene's germline CDR1 is SGHVS and CDR2 FNYEAQ. J gave up 2 bases and V 2 bases, and 2 bases lay outside the gene matches. This CDR3 spans 14 amino acids. CDR3 DNA: TGTGCCAGCAGCTTAAGCGGGGTACAAGAGACCCAGTACCTC. Residues: CASSLSGVQETQYL.

This clonotype turned up a few times. The CDR3 DNA reads TGTGCCAGCAGGAAGGGCGGGGCGAGGGACTATGGCTACACCTTC. This sequence encodes CASRKGGARDYGYTF. V and J are TRBV25-1 and TRBJ1-2; the D gene is possibly TRBD1 (5 bases). Per the germline V gene, CDR1 is MGHDK and CDR2 is SYGVNS. V lost 6 bases and J lost 3, with 17 bases in between. This CDR3 is built from 15 residues.

This chain connects TRBV5-5 to TRBJ2-3; TRBD2 is a possible D gene (7 bases). The CDR3 covers 17 residues. V was trimmed by 4 bases and J by 0 bases, leaving 18 bases between them. Germline values: CDR1 SGHKS, CDR2 YYEKEE (reference sequence). In nucleotides, the CDR3 is TGTGCCAGCAGCCATGGGGTGGGGGGGCTCAGCACAGATACGCAGTATTTT. This encodes CASSHGVGGLSTDTQYF.

The chain is built from TRBV19 and TRBJ2-1, with 12 bases fitting TRBD2. The CDR3 totals 17 residues. V shed 3 bases, J shed 0 bases, and the junction held 3 bases outside the gene matches. Germline lookup yields CDR1 LNHDA and CDR2 SQIVND (reference sequence). CDR3 nucleotides: TGTGCCAGTAGTATCCTGACTAGCGGGGGCTCCTACAATGAGCAGTTCTTC. Amino acids: CASSILTSGGSYNEQFF. The complete variable domain, with remaining parts taken from reference TRBV19 and TRBJ2-1, reads DGGITQSPKYLFRKEGQNVTLSCEQNLNHDAMYWYRQDPGQGLRLIYYSQIVNDFQKGDIAEGYSVSREKKESFPLTVTSAQKNPTAFYLCASSILTSGGSYNEQFFGPGTRLTVL.

J is TRBJ2-5 and V is TRBV5-1, with a weak D call TRBD2 (5 bases). The J call may be wrong; the DNA end is better matched by TRBJ2-1. This CDR3 region has 16 residues. The V gene's germline CDR1 is SGHRS and CDR2 YFSETQ. The DNA of the CDR3 is TGCGCCAGCAGCCCCGCGGGCCCTTCGTTAAAAAATGAGCAGTTCTTC. Residues: CASSPAGPSLKNEQFF.

V gene TRBV5-1 combines with J gene TRBJ2-7; possible D gene TRBD1, 6 bases. V dropped 6 bases and J dropped 5 bases, with 15 bases sitting between them. Germline CDR1 and CDR2: SGHRS and YFSETQ. The CDR3 is 13 residues long. CDR3 bases: TGCGCCAGCACCCTAGGGCAGGGGCACGAGCAGTACTTC. This encodes CASTLGQGHEQYF.